This T cell receptor beta chain is drawn from a study of T cell repertoires in cytomegalovirus infection. The wider study: Signatures in public TCR beta sequences pointed to both CMV infection and matching HLA type. The study, taken as a whole, reports: It was HLA-C-restricted CMV-specific TCR beta clonotypes that dominated the response ex vivo.

Losses at the gene ends were 1 base for V and 5 bases for J; bases not matched to a gene: 6. Germline lookup yields CDR1 SGHTA and CDR2 FQGNSA. The CDR3 has 16 amino acids. This clonotype was observed at least ten times. Its matching antigen is unknown. Via MiXCR, TCRdb re-called the reads, giving one row per CDR3 protein. The sample has roughly 500,000 distinct CDR3 sequences, 33% seen once. This sample comprised cultured PBMCs, obtained from culture after CMV antigen stimulation. The chain joins TRBV7-2 to TRBJ2-3; TRBD2 matches at 10 bases. The sequence was collected from a human donor in good health (CMV status not recorded). Some clones in this sample may be carry-over from other donors' samples. The CDR3 DNA follows: TGTGCCAGCAGCTTAGGTCTAGCGGGAGCAATAGATACGCAGTATTTT. This codes for CASSLGLAGAIDTQYF.